Listed below are T cell receptor beta chains from one sample, sequenced in a study of blood T cell repertoires in COVID-19. Measured with immunoSEQ multiplex PCR; TCRdb has only the in-frame clones, and not every one. The sample lists 200,000 to 250,000 clones; roughly nine tenths were seen once. Sequencing input: peripheral blood. These receptor sequences come from a woman aged 45-60 years with acute or convalescent COVID-19. Each CDR3 is given with its conserved first and last residue. A D gene is named only where the DNA matches it firmly. Size is omitted from some rows. Given values are once, few, many or a class for expanded clones.

CDR3: CSVGSEGGEKLFF
DNA: TGCAGCGTTGGAAGTGAGGGAGGTGAAAAACTGTTTTTT
size: .
D: .
V: TRBV29-1
J: TRBJ1-4

CDR3: CASSPRLAGVGFEQFF
DNA: TGTGCCAGTAGTCCAAGACTAGCGGGAGTCGGGTTTGAGCAGTTCTTC
size: .
D: TRBD2
V: TRBV19
J: TRBJ2-1

CDR3: CASTIGGGSTDTQYF
DNA: TGTGCCAGCACCATAGGAGGGGGCAGCACAGATACGCAGTATTTT
size: .
D: .
V: TRBV28
J: TRBJ2-3

CDR3: CASSLEPAYNEQFF
DNA: TGTGCCAGCAGCTTAGAGCCCGCGTACAATGAGCAGTTCTTC
size: .
D: .
V: TRBV11-2
J: TRBJ2-1

CDR3: CASSLGTGVHEQYF
DNA: TGCGCCAGCAGCCTTGGGACGGGGGTTCACGAGCAGTACTTC
size: once
D: .
V: TRBV5-1
J: TRBJ2-7

CDR3: CASSLDRGNSPLHF
DNA: TGTGCCAGCAGCCTGGACAGGGGTAATTCACCCCTCCACTTT
size: .
D: TRBD1
V: TRBV5-4
J: TRBJ1-6

CDR3: CASSRNYRGVYEQYF
DNA: TGTGCCAGCAGTCGAAATTACAGGGGCGTCTACGAGCAGTACTTC
size: .
D: TRBD1
V: TRBV6-5
J: TRBJ2-7

CDR3: CASSLGWGVSNEKLFF
DNA: TGTGCCAGCAGCCTAGGGTGGGGGGTTTCTAATGAAAAACTGTTTTTT
size: .
D: .
V: TRBV28
J: TRBJ1-4

CDR3: CASSDLTGLGTEAFF
DNA: TGTGCCAGCAGTGATTTAACGGGGTTAGGGACTGAAGCTTTCTTT
size: .
D: .
V: TRBV2
J: TRBJ1-1

CDR3: CASSQIDRDGAFF
DNA: TGCGCCAGCAGCCAGATAGACAGGGACGGAGCTTTCTTT
size: .
D: TRBD1
V: TRBV4-1
J: TRBJ1-1

CDR3: CASSPRGLYGYTF
DNA: TGCGCCAGCAGCCCCAGGGGCCTCTATGGCTACACCTTC
size: .
D: .
V: TRBV10-2
J: TRBJ1-2

CDR3: CASSFGVGETQYF
DNA: TGTGCCAGCAGCTTCGGGGTAGGGGAGACCCAGTACTTC
size: few
D: .
V: TRBV7-2
J: TRBJ2-5

CDR3: CASSSMLAGGSDTQYF
DNA: TGTGCCAGCAGCTCGATGCTAGCGGGAGGCTCAGATACGCAGTATTTT
size: .
D: TRBD2
V: TRBV7-2
J: TRBJ2-3

CDR3: CASSYGGRDQPQHF
DNA: TGTGCCAGCAGTTACGGGGGCAGGGATCAGCCCCAGCATTTT
size: .
D: .
V: TRBV6-5
J: TRBJ1-5

CDR3: CASSLAPQETQYF
DNA: TGCGCCAGCAGCTTGGCTCCCCAAGAGACCCAGTACTTC
size: .
D: .
V: TRBV5-1
J: TRBJ2-5

CDR3: CASSQGADYGYTF
DNA: TGTGCCAGCTCACAGGGGGCCGACTATGGCTACACCTTC
size: once
D: TRBD1
V: TRBV18
J: TRBJ1-2

CDR3: CASSQDRTGYSNQPQHF
DNA: TGTGCCAGCAGCCAAGATAGAACAGGTTATAGCAATCAGCCCCAGCATTTT
size: few
D: .
V: TRBV3-1/TRBV3-2
J: TRBJ1-5

CDR3: CATSENRGPGPNEKLFF
DNA: TGTGCCACCAGTGAGAACAGGGGGCCTGGCCCTAATGAAAAACTGTTTTTT
size: .
D: TRBD1
V: TRBV24-1
J: TRBJ1-4

CDR3: CASSYWTGGLEAFF
DNA: TGTGCCAGCAGTTACTGGACAGGGGGCTTGGAAGCTTTCTTT
size: .
D: TRBD1
V: TRBV6-2/TRBV6-3
J: TRBJ1-1

CDR3: CASSDLLAGTYEQYF
DNA: TGTGCCAGCAGTGACTTGCTAGCGGGAACATACGAGCAGTACTTC
size: .
D: TRBD2
V: TRBV2
J: TRBJ2-7

CDR3: CASSLTLMGTAKYNEQFF
DNA: TGTGCCAGCAGCTTGACACTTATGGGGACAGCCAAGTACAATGAGCAGTTCTTC
size: .
D: TRBD1
V: TRBV7-8
J: TRBJ2-1

CDR3: CASSSGLAGGETQYF
DNA: TGTGCCAGCAGCTCGGGACTAGCGGGGGGAGAGACCCAGTACTTC
size: .
D: TRBD2
V: TRBV5-4
J: TRBJ2-5

CDR3: CASSYDRFTEAFF
DNA: TGTGCCAGCAGTTATGACAGGTTCACTGAAGCTTTCTTT
size: .
D: .
V: TRBV6-5
J: TRBJ1-1

CDR3: CASLSPGQGSTDTQYF
DNA: TGTGCCAGCCTCTCCCCGGGACAGGGTAGTACAGATACGCAGTATTTT
size: .
D: TRBD1
V: TRBV2
J: TRBJ2-3

CDR3: CASSERQVNSGNTIYF
DNA: TGTGCCAGCAGTGAACGACAGGTTAACTCTGGAAACACCATATATTTT
size: .
D: .
V: TRBV25-1
J: TRBJ1-3

CDR3: CASSISNRGTEAFF
DNA: TGTGCCAGTAGTATCTCGAACAGGGGCACTGAAGCTTTCTTT
size: .
D: TRBD1
V: TRBV19
J: TRBJ1-1

CDR3: CASSTGQGMNTEAFF
DNA: TGCGCCAGCAGCACCGGACAGGGAATGAACACTGAAGCTTTCTTT
size: few
D: TRBD1
V: TRBV5-1
J: TRBJ1-1

CDR3: CASSVRLAGFTDTQYF
DNA: TGTGCCAGCAGCGTTCGACTAGCGGGATTCACAGATACGCAGTATTTT
size: .
D: TRBD2
V: TRBV7-2
J: TRBJ2-3

CDR3: CASGSQKDRGPTGELFF
DNA: TGTGCTAGTGGTTCCCAAAAGGACAGGGGACCTACCGGGGAGCTGTTTTTT
size: .
D: TRBD1
V: TRBV12-5
J: TRBJ2-2

CDR3: CASSSLLANEQFF
DNA: TGTGCCAGCAGTTCCCTACTAGCGAATGAGCAGTTCTTC
size: .
D: TRBD2
V: TRBV6-2/TRBV6-3
J: TRBJ2-1

CDR3: CASSQSPGGTYEQYF
DNA: TGTGCCAGCAGCCAATCGCCAGGGGGCACCTACGAGCAGTACTTC
size: .
D: TRBD1
V: TRBV16
J: TRBJ2-7

CDR3: CASSTRTGNAEAFF
DNA: TGTGCCAGCAGTACCCGGACAGGGAACGCTGAAGCTTTCTTT
size: .
D: TRBD1
V: TRBV27
J: TRBJ1-1

CDR3: CASRAGVGYTF
DNA: TGTGCCAGCAGAGCGGGAGTTGGCTACACCTTC
size: .
D: .
V: TRBV5-8
J: TRBJ1-2

CDR3: CASSFLGTGDSPLHF
DNA: TGTGCCAGCAGTTTCCTAGGGACAGGGGATTCACCCCTCCACTTT
size: .
D: TRBD1
V: TRBV27
J: TRBJ1-6

CDR3: CASSPRTGDDSPLHF
DNA: TGCGCCAGCAGCCCCCGGACAGGGGATGATTCACCCCTCCACTTT
size: .
D: TRBD1
V: TRBV5-1
J: TRBJ1-6

CDR3: CASRSTYNEQFF
DNA: TGTGCCAGTCGGTCTACTTACAATGAGCAGTTCTTC
size: .
D: .
V: TRBV19
J: TRBJ2-1

CDR3: CASSRAGDTQYF
DNA: TGTGCCAGCAGTCGCGCCGGAGATACGCAGTATTTT
size: .
D: .
V: TRBV12-3/TRBV12-4
J: TRBJ2-3

CDR3: CSARGEYEQFF
DNA: TGCAGTGCTAGAGGCGAGTATGAGCAGTTCTTC
size: .
D: .
V: TRBV20-1
J: TRBJ2-1

CDR3: CASSIGGGEGKAFF
DNA: TGTGCCAGTAGTATAGGAGGAGGGGAAGGTAAAGCTTTCTTT
size: .
D: .
V: TRBV19
J: TRBJ1-1

CDR3: CASSYFRGTQETQYF
DNA: TGTGCCAGCAGTTACTTTCGGGGGACCCAAGAGACCCAGTACTTC
size: .
D: .
V: TRBV6-2/TRBV6-3
J: TRBJ2-5

CDR3: CASSQQPTRGGAGGEQFF
DNA: TGCGCCAGCAGCCAACAACCCACCCGGGGGGGGGCAGGGGGTGAGCAGTTCTTC
size: .
D: .
V: TRBV4-1
J: TRBJ2-1

CDR3: CASSIGQRSSYNSPLHF
DNA: TGTGCCAGTAGTATAGGTCAGCGGAGCTCCTATAATTCACCCCTCCACTTT
size: .
D: .
V: TRBV19
J: TRBJ1-6

CDR3: CASSEGGLAGAYEQYF
DNA: TGTGCCAGCAGTGAAGGGGGTCTAGCGGGCGCCTACGAGCAGTACTTC
size: .
D: TRBD2
V: TRBV25-1
J: TRBJ2-7